This is a list of T cell receptor beta chains from one sample in a study of early T cells in non-severe SARS-CoV-2 infection. MiXCR was run by TCRdb on the 5' RACE reads, yielding one entry per CDR3 protein. The data contain around 32,000 distinct CDR3 sequences, 5.7% of them singletons. The sequencing input was whole blood. These receptors were taken from an adult who was a healthcare worker with PCR-confirmed SARS-CoV-2 infection or an uninfected control (not recorded which). Each CDR3 is given with its conserved first and last residue. The order of the fields is CDR3 length, V gene, CDR3 protein.

cdr3_length: 15
v_call: TRBV11-1
cdr3_aa: CASSLGTGDYNEQFF

cdr3_length: 11
v_call: TRBV29-1
cdr3_aa: CSGTSPDTQYF

cdr3_length: 14
v_call: TRBV4-3
cdr3_aa: CASSQHRQDSPLHF

cdr3_length: 14
v_call: TRBV20-1
cdr3_aa: CSAVSEPMNTEAFF

cdr3_length: 17
v_call: TRBV7-2
cdr3_aa: CASSLADRGIQGYEQYF

cdr3_length: 17
v_call: TRBV4-3
cdr3_aa: CASSLSGGGGRLFPQYF

cdr3_length: 14
v_call: TRBV6-5
cdr3_aa: CASSYSRSTDTQYF

cdr3_length: 17
v_call: TRBV19
cdr3_aa: CASGRNRLAGGADTQYF

cdr3_length: 13
v_call: TRBV6-4
cdr3_aa: CASSSDYTGELFF

cdr3_length: 13
v_call: TRBV21-1
cdr3_aa: CASTVDFNTEAFF

cdr3_length: 13
v_call: TRBV11-3
cdr3_aa: CASSYRQGNEAFF

cdr3_length: 15
v_call: TRBV30
cdr3_aa: CAFSSGTGVNTEAFF

cdr3_length: 14
v_call: TRBV5-1
cdr3_aa: CASSLGQRRYEQYF

cdr3_length: 14
v_call: TRBV30
cdr3_aa: CAWSTLRTGPGYTF

cdr3_length: 15
v_call: TRBV20-1
cdr3_aa: CSAGSGLAANNEQFF

cdr3_length: 14
v_call: TRBV20-1
cdr3_aa: CSASSGGASYEQYF

cdr3_length: 16
v_call: TRBV6-2/TRBV6-3
cdr3_aa: CASSQRDRIGIREQFF

cdr3_length: 11
v_call: TRBV29-1
cdr3_aa: CSPVISGEQYF

cdr3_length: 12
v_call: TRBV30
cdr3_aa: CAWIGGNTEAFF